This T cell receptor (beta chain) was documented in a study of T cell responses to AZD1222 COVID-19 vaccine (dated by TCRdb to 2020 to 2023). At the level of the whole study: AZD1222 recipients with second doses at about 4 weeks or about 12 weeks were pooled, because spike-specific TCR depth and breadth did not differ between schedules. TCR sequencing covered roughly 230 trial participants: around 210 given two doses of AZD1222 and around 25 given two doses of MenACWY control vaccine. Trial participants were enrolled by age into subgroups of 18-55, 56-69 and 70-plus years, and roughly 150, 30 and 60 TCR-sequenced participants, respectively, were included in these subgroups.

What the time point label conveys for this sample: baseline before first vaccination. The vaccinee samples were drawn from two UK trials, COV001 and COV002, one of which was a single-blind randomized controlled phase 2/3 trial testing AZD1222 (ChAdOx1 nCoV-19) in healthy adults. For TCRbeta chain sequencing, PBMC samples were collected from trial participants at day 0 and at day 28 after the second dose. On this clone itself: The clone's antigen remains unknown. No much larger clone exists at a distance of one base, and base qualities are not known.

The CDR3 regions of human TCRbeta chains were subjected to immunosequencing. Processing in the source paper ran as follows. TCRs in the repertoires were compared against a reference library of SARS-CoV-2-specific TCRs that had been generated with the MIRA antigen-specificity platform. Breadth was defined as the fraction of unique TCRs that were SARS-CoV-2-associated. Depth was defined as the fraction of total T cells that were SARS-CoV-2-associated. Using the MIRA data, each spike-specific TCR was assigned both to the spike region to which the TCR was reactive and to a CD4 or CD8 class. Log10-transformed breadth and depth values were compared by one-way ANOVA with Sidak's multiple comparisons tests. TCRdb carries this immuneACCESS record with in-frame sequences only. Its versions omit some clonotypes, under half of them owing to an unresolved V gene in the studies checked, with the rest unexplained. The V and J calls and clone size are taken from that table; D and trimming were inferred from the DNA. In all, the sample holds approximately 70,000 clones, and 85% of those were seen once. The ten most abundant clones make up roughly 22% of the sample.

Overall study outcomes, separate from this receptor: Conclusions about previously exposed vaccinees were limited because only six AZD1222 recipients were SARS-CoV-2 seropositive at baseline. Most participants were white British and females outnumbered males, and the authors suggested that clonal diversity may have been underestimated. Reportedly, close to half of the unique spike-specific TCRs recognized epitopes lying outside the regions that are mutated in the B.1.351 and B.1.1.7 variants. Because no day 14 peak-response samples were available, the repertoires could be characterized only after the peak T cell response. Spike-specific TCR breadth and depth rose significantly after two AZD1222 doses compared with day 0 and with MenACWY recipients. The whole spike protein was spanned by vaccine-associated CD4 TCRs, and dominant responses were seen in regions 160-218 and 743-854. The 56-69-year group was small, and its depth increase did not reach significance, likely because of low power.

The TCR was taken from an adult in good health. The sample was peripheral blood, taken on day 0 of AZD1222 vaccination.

The nucleotide sequence reads as follows: TGTGCCAGCAGCGTCCAGGGATTGGGGACTGAAGCTTTCTTT. It is translated as CASSVQGLGTEAFF. The chain uses TRBV9 and TRBJ1-1; a weak D assignment points to TRBD1 (5 bases agree). Measured from the cysteine to the phenylalanine, the CDR3 is 14 residues long. This entry keeps only the CDR3 DNA: 42 bases, framed from base 1. V drops 2 bases and J drops 5 bases, leaving 13 bases in between. CDR1 and CDR2, looked up from the germline V gene, are SGDLS and YYNGEE.